This T cell receptor beta chain was sequenced during a study of cytomegalovirus exposure and HLA in healthy donors (dated by TCRdb to about 2017). The study in broad terms: According to an earlier analysis of a few hundred of the donors, about 179 million T cells yielded roughly 110 million unique TCR beta sequences and about 300 Gb of sequence data. An early release that covered 500 to 800 HLA-typed donors contained about 300 gigabases of sequencing data and 80 million or so unique TCR sequences. Of the roughly 400 genotyped donors, 81% were placed in the genetic ancestry cluster associated with self-reported Caucasian donors. The study aimed to test whether signatures of past pathogen exposure could be identified by cataloging public T cell receptors. The T cell repertoires of 666 subjects were profiled by immunosequencing and related to cytomegalovirus serostatus. Along with the roughly 700-subject first cohort, a separate validation cohort of around 110 different subjects was used. High-throughput TCR immunosequencing, statistical association of individual TCRs with disease status, and machine learning were combined to predict cytomegalovirus infection status. In a later analysis, previously published TCR beta repertoires from 666 donors were re-analyzed and high-resolution HLA genotyping was added so that TCR occurrence patterns could be studied. Rather than drawing on any new phenotypic data, the later analysis identified candidate immune exposures from TCR beta sequences and the way those sequences occurred across donors. In an earlier analysis of 587 of the donors, high-throughput TCR beta sequencing was used to judge whether each TCR beta V gene segment behaved as functional or pseudogenic. Donor age, sex, ethnicity and CMV serostatus were collected together with the repertoire data. A later genetic analysis took genome-wide SNP genotypes for about 55% of the 666 donors and used that subset as a discovery cohort. All discovery cohort repertoires had been generated on a single sequencing platform. Class I and class II HLA loci were covered by the typing at four-digit resolution. The number of donors typed differed by locus, with 629-630 for A, B, C, DRB1 and DQB1, roughly 520 for DQA1, about 610 for DPA1, and some 440 for DPB1. Four to six DR-DQ haplotypes were handled as single units for association and clustering, since linkage in the cohort was strong. Among about 370 genotyped donors of the cohort, an average of roughly 230,000 unique TCR beta nucleotide sequences was sequenced per donor, of which 15% to 20% were non-productive. Broader findings and caveats from the paper: A cluster of highly shared sequence variants was judged likely to represent a technical artifact of the sequencing pipeline. In vitro tests confirmed that a few of the cytomegalovirus-associated TCR beta chains recognize cytomegalovirus antigens. The 87-base-pair reads could not distinguish some IMGT-functional V segments, including TRBV6-2 and TRBV6-3, so those segments were excluded. A further reported finding was that TCR beta sequences accurately predicted the HLA-A and HLA-B alleles for most subjects in the first cohort. A later analysis found that HLA-associated TCR beta chains were more clonally expanded and had lower generation probabilities than equally common non-associated chains. When HLA alleles, especially DR and DQ, strongly co-occurred, attributing TCR associations to individual alleles was difficult. Immune exposure information for the cohort was limited to CMV serostatus. A later analysis reported that several top co-occurrence clusters appeared linked to parvovirus B19, influenza, CMV and Epstein-Barr virus. Most TCR sequences were seen in very few donors, while some public TCRs were found in many individuals. According to the authors, the approach could potentially be generalized to other disease states and immunological phenotypes. Most CMV-associated TCR beta chains appeared to be HLA-restricted in a later analysis, and the HLA associations seemed to be driven largely by CMV exposure. Roughly uniform sequencing depth across donors was assumed in presence/absence analyses, although this assumption may not hold. A later genetic analysis associated a missense DCLRE1C variant with V-gene and J-gene trimming of TCR beta chains, and an independent cohort replicated the association. HLA typing was unavailable for some donors at each locus, so association tests used only the typed subset. A later analysis found that TCR association rates varied across HLA loci, with DRB1 alleles showing the most associated TCRs and HLA-C alleles the fewest. Cytomegalovirus status was reported to be diagnosed by the classifier with high specificity and sensitivity in both the original and validation cohorts. In a later genetic analysis, fewer N-insertions in productive TCRs were reported among donors in an Asian-associated ancestry cluster than the 666-donor mean. Linkage disequilibrium might explain the correlated functional status among segregating V segments, but an unknown experimental factor could not be excluded. In the study, about 150 TCR beta chains were listed as associated with cytomegalovirus. In this cohort, only TCR beta chains were sequenced, and detectable features were limited by the absence of alpha or paired-chain data. Broadly in line with IMGT annotations, most TCR beta V segments showed up in productive rearrangements about 90% or about 30% of the time in an earlier analysis of several hundred of the donors. Because counts were too low, approximately 15 rarely observed V segments, including chromosome 9 orphons, were excluded from the earlier analysis of 587 of the donors. At a false discovery rate of 0.05, a later analysis linked roughly 17,000 TCR beta sequences to specific HLA alleles.

Libraries came from the immunoSEQ multiplex PCR assay. The multiplex PCR relied on a mix of 60 forward primers for TCR Vbeta segments and 13 reverse primers for TCR Jbeta segments. The CDR3 region of rearranged TCR beta genes was amplified from genomic DNA by a multiplex PCR assay. Amplified TCR beta libraries were sequenced as 87-base-pair reads on the Illumina HiSeq System. As for the authors' bioinformatics: Across the 670 or so repertoires, a later analysis counted some 81 million unique TCR beta chains, roughly 11 million of which were shared by at least two donors. Raw reads were error-corrected and collapsed into unique sequences with a nearest-neighbor algorithm that merged closely related sequences to remove PCR and sequencing errors. CDR3 sequences were aligned to IMGT reference sequences to assign V, D and J gene segments. Each retained sequence needed at least a six-nucleotide match to both a V gene segment and a J gene segment. Rearrangements were classified as productive when the CDR3 lacked stop codons and remained in frame with V and J, and all other rearrangements were classified as non-productive. Following IMGT convention, CDR3 was defined as the stretch from the second conserved V-encoded cysteine up to the conserved J-encoded phenylalanine. Sequences without an unambiguous match to a single V gene segment were excluded from the earlier analysis of approximately 600 of the donors. In an earlier analysis of roughly 600 of the donors, a V segment was called functional when productive rearrangements were above 56.7%, and segregating when the standard deviation between donors exceeded 5%. A statistical classification framework was developed to diagnose cytomegalovirus status using the catalog of TCR beta chain sequences. V and J gene assignment, in a later analysis, came from comparing TCR nucleotide sequences with IMGT/GENE-DB human TR gene sequences. In a later analysis, CDR3 sequences and most-parsimonious VDJ recombination scenarios were assigned using the TCRdist pipeline. In a later analysis, each TCR beta chain was defined by its CDR3 amino acid sequence together with its V-gene family, and reads without a unique V-gene family were excluded. As a way to deal with suspected cross-contamination and a sequencing artifact, a later analysis dropped 640 or so nucleotide sequences that were highly shared and had low generation probability. A later analysis calculated a clonal expansion index for each public chain from normalized within-repertoire ranks of inferred template counts. Generation probabilities in a later analysis came from a VDJ recombination model fitted to out-of-frame rearrangements, and those results were checked against IGoR. Hypergeometric tests were used in a later analysis to score TCR-TCR, TCR-HLA and TCR-CMV co-occurrence, with a repertoire-size bias correction applied to the TCR pairs. In a later analysis, false discovery rates were estimated by permuting HLA or CMV assignments 20 times. A later analysis grouped co-occurring TCRs with DBSCAN, adding TCRdist sequence similarity when clustering within HLA-allele-positive subsets. For co-occurrence clustering, repertoires with fewer than 30,000 or more than 120,000 public chains were excluded, along with roughly 5 repertoires with anomalous nucleotide sharing. TCRdb took over this immuneACCESS table, retaining in-frame rearrangements with V and J assigned. Such tables are incomplete; in checked studies, under half of the missing clones stem from an unresolved V gene, and the remainder is unexplained. V and J calls and clone size are copied from that table; D and trimming were computed from the DNA. This sample holds about 80,000 clones; 70% to 85% were observed only once. Of the sample, 2.5% falls within the top ten clones.

The cohort was made up of 650 to 700 healthy bone marrow donors. Cohort members were all nominally healthy when sampled, although unrecorded immune exposures were likely present. The donor was CMV seronegative and belonged to the group of over 300 seronegative cohort members. A peripheral blood sample was provided by each donor, and peripheral blood mononuclear cells were used for TCR beta sequencing. Genomic DNA was extracted from the blood cell samples with the Qiagen DNeasy Blood Extraction Kit. As for this clone: Its antigen is still unknown. The sample holds no much larger clone one base away, and base qualities are not on file.

The CDR3 goes from the cysteine to the phenylalanine over 16 residues. Of the read, only the CDR3 DNA is kept; its 48 bases are in frame from base 1. Via the germline V gene, CDR1 is MDHEN and CDR2 SYDVKM. V trim: 5 bases; J trim: 0 bases; unmatched bases: 8. This TCR came from a young man in good health and CMV-seronegative. The sequence links TRBV28 to TRBJ2-7; 9 middle bases align to TRBD1. Sequencing was carried out using PBMCs. The DNA sequence reads TGTGCCAGCAGTATTACCGGGACAGGGAGCTCCTACGAGCAGTACTTC. Translation gives CASSITGTGSSYEQYF.